Listed below are T cell receptor beta chains from one sample, sequenced in a study of T cell clones after liver transplantation. Profiled with immunoSEQ multiplex PCR; TCRdb holds only in-frame clones, not every one. Of 55,000 to 70,000 clones in the sample, 85% to 95% were seen once. The sequencing used CD4+ T cells from blood, collected less than 27 months after liver transplant. These receptors were obtained from a human patient who received a liver transplant. Some of the T cells might come from the graft donor. The CDR3 runs from the conserved cysteine through the conserved F or W. The order of the fields is V gene, clone size, J gene, D gene, CDR3 DNA, CDR3 protein. The D gene is left open where the match is weak. A clone size is listed for some rows: how often the clone was seen (once, few, many), or a class if it is expanded.

V: TRBV5-4; size: few; J: TRBJ2-4; D: TRBD1; DNA: TGTGCCAGCAGCCTGGCAACGGGACAGGGGGCCAACATTCAGTACTTC; CDR3: CASSLATGQGANIQYF
V: TRBV5-6; size: once; J: TRBJ2-7; D: .; DNA: TGTGCCAGCAGCACAGGGTTCGCCGAGCAGTACTTC; CDR3: CASSTGFAEQYF
V: TRBV18; size: .; J: TRBJ2-3; D: TRBD2; DNA: TGTGCCAGCTCACCACCTAAGCGGGAGGGCCCTGGGGCAGATACGCAGTATTTT; CDR3: CASSPPKREGPGADTQYF
V: TRBV7-2; size: .; J: TRBJ2-5; D: .; DNA: TGTGCCAGCAGCTTCCGGCCGGGAGCGGAAGAGACCCAGTACTTC; CDR3: CASSFRPGAEETQYF
V: TRBV6-5; size: .; J: TRBJ1-2; D: .; DNA: TGTGCCAGCAGTTACCATGCTACAGAGACTAACTATGGCTACACCTTC; CDR3: CASSYHATETNYGYTF
V: TRBV6-1; size: .; J: TRBJ2-7; D: .; DNA: TGTGCCAGCAGTGAAGCGCAGGGCCCCTACGAGCAGTACTTC; CDR3: CASSEAQGPYEQYF
V: TRBV6-1; size: .; J: TRBJ2-7; D: TRBD2; DNA: TGCGCCAGCAGTGAAGTGGGACTAGCGGCCTACGAGCAGTACTTC; CDR3: CASSEVGLAAYEQYF
V: TRBV5-1; size: .; J: TRBJ1-1; D: TRBD1; DNA: TGCGCCAGCAGCTTGGGGACAGGGGGCGCGTTGGTTGAAGCTTTCTTT; CDR3: CASSLGTGGALVEAFF
V: TRBV19; size: .; J: TRBJ1-5; D: .; DNA: TGTGCCAGTAGTATTTACGCTACAATTAGCAATCAGCCCCAGCATTTT; CDR3: CASSIYATISNQPQHF
V: TRBV11-3; size: .; J: TRBJ2-3; D: .; DNA: TGTGCCAGCAGCCGCTCGGTAGATACGCAGTATTTT; CDR3: CASSRSVDTQYF
V: TRBV2; size: .; J: TRBJ1-1; D: .; DNA: TGTGCCAGCAGTCGGGAGCGGAACACTGAAGCTTTCTTT; CDR3: CASSRERNTEAFF
V: TRBV29-1; size: .; J: TRBJ2-5; D: .; DNA: TGCAGCGCCAAGGACAGTACGGAGACCCAGTACTTC; CDR3: CSAKDSTETQYF
V: TRBV9; size: .; J: TRBJ2-1; D: TRBD2; DNA: TGTGCCAGCAGCGTAGCGACTAGCTGGAATGAGCAGTTCTTC; CDR3: CASSVATSWNEQFF
V: TRBV19; size: once; J: TRBJ1-1; D: .; DNA: TGTGCCAGTAGTATCCGGGTCCCCCAAGATGAAGCTTTCTTT; CDR3: CASSIRVPQDEAFF
V: TRBV5-6; size: .; J: TRBJ2-3; D: .; DNA: TGTGCCAGCAGCTTGCGGGTCGATACGCAGTATTTT; CDR3: CASSLRVDTQYF
V: TRBV6-1; size: .; J: TRBJ2-1; D: .; DNA: TGTGCCAGCAGTGAAACCCCCCTCGAGCAGTTCTTC; CDR3: CASSETPLEQFF
V: TRBV4-1; size: .; J: TRBJ1-1; D: .; DNA: TGCGCCAGCAGCCAAGTAGAACGGGCTTCGGAAGCTTTCTTT; CDR3: CASSQVERASEAFF
V: TRBV5-4; size: .; J: TRBJ2-5; D: .; DNA: TGTGCCAGCAGCCCCTCTCGGTCCAACAGGGTGAGCGTAGAGACCCAGTACTTC; CDR3: CASSPSRSNRVSVETQYF
V: TRBV11-3; size: .; J: TRBJ1-1; D: TRBD1; DNA: TGTGCCAGCAGCCCCAGAGGGGGCAGGACTGAAGCTTTCTTT; CDR3: CASSPRGGRTEAFF
V: TRBV11-2; size: .; J: TRBJ1-1; D: .; DNA: TGTGCCAGCAGCTTAGCTGGCGGAAGGAACACTGAAGCTTTCTTT; CDR3: CASSLAGGRNTEAFF
V: TRBV5-1; size: .; J: TRBJ2-5; D: .; DNA: TGCGCCAGCAGCTTGGGGCAGGGAGAGACCCAGTACTTC; CDR3: CASSLGQGETQYF
V: TRBV9; size: .; J: TRBJ2-5; D: TRBD2; DNA: TGTGCCAGCAGCGTACAAGCGGGAGGGCAAGAGACCCAGTACTTC; CDR3: CASSVQAGGQETQYF
V: TRBV18; size: .; J: TRBJ2-5; D: .; DNA: TGTGCCAGCTCACCACGTGAGACCCAGTACTTC; CDR3: CASSPRETQYF
V: TRBV5-3; size: .; J: TRBJ2-3; D: TRBD2; DNA: TGTGCCAGAAGCTCGTACCTAGCGGGAGCCCCCACAGATACGCAGTATTTT; CDR3: CARSSYLAGAPTDTQYF
V: TRBV5-1; size: .; J: TRBJ1-4; D: .; DNA: TGCGCCAGCAGCAGCCATTACAACAACTATAATGAAAAACTGTTTTTT; CDR3: CASSSHYNNYNEKLFF
V: TRBV30; size: .; J: TRBJ1-4; D: .; DNA: TGTGCCTGGAGTGTACCTAATCAGGGTCCGTTTTTT; CDR3: CAWSVPNQGPFF
V: TRBV29-1; size: .; J: TRBJ1-2; D: .; DNA: TGCAGCGTTGAAGAACGCCCGAACTATGGCTACACCTTC; CDR3: CSVEERPNYGYTF
V: TRBV7-3; size: once; J: TRBJ2-1; D: TRBD2; DNA: TGTGCCAGCAGCTTAGCGGGAGTTTCCAATGAGCAGTTCTTC; CDR3: CASSLAGVSNEQFF
V: TRBV6-5; size: .; J: TRBJ2-5; D: .; DNA: TGTGCCAGCAGGACCGGCGGTCAAGAGACCCAGTACTTC; CDR3: CASRTGGQETQYF
V: TRBV30; size: .; J: TRBJ2-5; D: TRBD1; DNA: TGTGCCTGGAAACTCTACGGACAGGCCCAAGAGACCCAGTACTTC; CDR3: CAWKLYGQAQETQYF
V: TRBV5-6; size: few; J: TRBJ2-7; D: .; DNA: TGTGCCAGCAGCTTCGGGACGGTGACCTACGAGCAGTACTTC; CDR3: CASSFGTVTYEQYF
V: TRBV29-1; size: .; J: TRBJ1-2; D: .; DNA: TGCAGCGTTGGGATAGGGGGAAGTATGGTTGATGGCTACACCTTC; CDR3: CSVGIGGSMVDGYTF
V: TRBV2; size: .; J: TRBJ2-3; D: TRBD1; DNA: TGTGCCGCGGCCCTCGGACAGGTAACAGATACGCAGTATTTT; CDR3: CAAALGQVTDTQYF
V: TRBV6-5; size: .; J: TRBJ2-1; D: .; DNA: TGTGCCAGCAGTTACTCGCGGGGAAACTCCTACAATGAGCAGTTCTTC; CDR3: CASSYSRGNSYNEQFF
V: TRBV15; size: .; J: TRBJ1-3; D: .; DNA: TGTGCCACCAGCAGAGATCGGGTCTCTGGAAACACCATATATTTT; CDR3: CATSRDRVSGNTIYF
V: TRBV2; size: .; J: TRBJ2-3; D: TRBD1; DNA: TGTGCCAGCAGTGTTGACAGGGGGCCATCAGATACGCAGTATTTT; CDR3: CASSVDRGPSDTQYF
V: TRBV5-1; size: .; J: TRBJ2-3; D: .; DNA: TGCGCCAGCAGCATCCTTCCACGTGGCTCCAATACGCAGTATTTT; CDR3: CASSILPRGSNTQYF
V: TRBV4-3; size: few; J: TRBJ2-2; D: TRBD2; DNA: TGCGCCAGCAGCCAAGTTTTCCTGGGGACTAGCGGGGGGGAGCTGTTTTTT; CDR3: CASSQVFLGTSGGELFF
V: TRBV4-1; size: .; J: TRBJ2-6; D: .; DNA: TGCGCCAGCAGCCAAGATTGGGTCCCTGGGGCCAACGTCCTGACTTTC; CDR3: CASSQDWVPGANVLTF
V: TRBV5-1; size: .; J: TRBJ2-7; D: .; DNA: TGCGCCAGCAGCTTGGCCATGGGTGAGCAGTACTTC; CDR3: CASSLAMGEQYF
V: TRBV5-1; size: .; J: TRBJ2-1; D: .; DNA: TGCGCCAGCAGCTTGGTCGGGACGGGGGATGAGCAGTTCTTC; CDR3: CASSLVGTGDEQFF
V: TRBV4-3; size: .; J: TRBJ2-7; D: TRBD2; DNA: TGCGCCAGCAGCCAAGAAGTAGCGGGATACGAGCAGTACTTC; CDR3: CASSQEVAGYEQYF
V: TRBV29-1; size: once; J: TRBJ2-3; D: TRBD2; DNA: TGCAGCGTCCGCAACGGTATAATAGCGGGAGATACGCAGTATTTT; CDR3: CSVRNGIIAGDTQYF
V: TRBV6-5; size: .; J: TRBJ2-3; D: .; DNA: TGTGCCAGTACACCTCCCGGGACAGATACGCAGTATTTT; CDR3: CASTPPGTDTQYF
V: TRBV10-3; size: .; J: TRBJ2-3; D: .; DNA: TGTGCCATGAGCCATGACACAGATACGCAGTATTTT; CDR3: CAMSHDTDTQYF
V: TRBV7-8; size: .; J: TRBJ2-7; D: TRBD2; DNA: TGTGCCAGCAGACCGGGACTAGGCCTTTACGAGCAGTACTTC; CDR3: CASRPGLGLYEQYF
V: TRBV28; size: .; J: TRBJ1-2; D: .; DNA: TGTGCCAGCAGTTTAACGGGGGGGTACTATGGCTACACCTTC; CDR3: CASSLTGGYYGYTF
V: TRBV11-2; size: once; J: TRBJ2-2; D: .; DNA: TGTGCCAGCAGCCAAAAAGCTGGGACCGGGGAGCTGTTTTTT; CDR3: CASSQKAGTGELFF
V: TRBV10-2; size: .; J: TRBJ2-3; D: TRBD2; DNA: TGCGCCAGCAGGGGTACTAGCGGGAAATATACGCAGTATTTT; CDR3: CASRGTSGKYTQYF
V: TRBV5-5; size: .; J: TRBJ2-1; D: .; DNA: TGTGCCAGCAGCCTGGGACCGGGGCTCTACAATGAGCAGTTCTTC; CDR3: CASSLGPGLYNEQFF
V: TRBV9; size: .; J: TRBJ1-4; D: TRBD1; DNA: TGTGCCAGCAGCCCTCCGGGACAGCCTGAAAAACTGTTTTTT; CDR3: CASSPPGQPEKLFF